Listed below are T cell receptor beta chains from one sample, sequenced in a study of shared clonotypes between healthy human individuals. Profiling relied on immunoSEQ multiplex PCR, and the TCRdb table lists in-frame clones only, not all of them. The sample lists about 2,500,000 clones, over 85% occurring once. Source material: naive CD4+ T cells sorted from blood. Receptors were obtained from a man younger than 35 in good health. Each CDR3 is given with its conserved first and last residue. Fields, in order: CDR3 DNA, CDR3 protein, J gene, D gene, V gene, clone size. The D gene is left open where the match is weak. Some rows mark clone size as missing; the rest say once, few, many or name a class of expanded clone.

TGTGCTAGTGGTTTGGGGAGGACTAGCGGGTTGCAAGAGACCCAGTACTTC | CASGLGRTSGLQETQYF | TRBJ2-5 | TRBD2 | TRBV12-5 | NA
TGCGCCAGCAGCAGAGGGGCCTCAACTAATGAAAAACTGTTTTTT | CASSRGASTNEKLFF | TRBJ1-4 | NA | TRBV5-1 | NA
TGTGCCAGCAGCAGGGGACAGCAAGAGACCCAGTACTTC | CASSRGQQETQYF | TRBJ2-5 | TRBD1 | TRBV7-3 | NA
TGTGCCAGCAGCAAAGCCCGACAGGGGGCGTGGGACACTGAAGCTTTCTTT | CASSKARQGAWDTEAFF | TRBJ1-1 | NA | TRBV21-1 | NA
TGCAGCGGTTACACCAACAAAAACATTCAGTACTTC | CSGYTNKNIQYF | TRBJ2-4 | NA | TRBV29-1 | NA
TGCGCCAGCAGCTTGGGAAGCGGCCCCACAGATACGCAGTATTTT | CASSLGSGPTDTQYF | TRBJ2-3 | NA | TRBV5-1 | once
TGTGCCAGTAAAACGTCACAGATTATTGGTGGCTACACCTTC | CASKTSQIIGGYTF | TRBJ1-2 | NA | TRBV19 | once
TGTGCCACCGCCGGGACTAGCGGAATCACAGATACGCAGTATTTT | CATAGTSGITDTQYF | TRBJ2-3 | TRBD2 | TRBV10-3 | NA
TGTGCCAGCAGTTTACCAAGTGGGACTGGAAACACCATATATTTT | CASSLPSGTGNTIYF | TRBJ1-3 | NA | TRBV28 | NA
TGTGCCAGCAGTATTAGCGGAAGCTCCTACAATGAGCAGTTCTTC | CASSISGSSYNEQFF | TRBJ2-1 | NA | TRBV6-5 | few
TGTGCCTGGAAAGAGGGACCCAACTATGGCTACACCTTC | CAWKEGPNYGYTF | TRBJ1-2 | NA | TRBV30 | NA
TGTGCCTGGAGTGTGGGGACTAGCACAGATACGCAGTATTTT | CAWSVGTSTDTQYF | TRBJ2-3 | NA | TRBV30 | NA
TGTGCCAGCAGGGTAGCTGCGGGAGGCAACGAGCAGTACTTC | CASRVAAGGNEQYF | TRBJ2-7 | TRBD2 | TRBV2 | NA
TGTGCCAGCAGTTATGTTCAGACTAATGAAAAGCTGTTTTTT | CASSYVQTNEKLFF | TRBJ1-4 | NA | TRBV6-6 | NA
TGTGCCAGCAGCTTAGCGCCCCGGATGCTAGCCAAAAACATTCAGTACTTC | CASSLAPRMLAKNIQYF | TRBJ2-4 | NA | TRBV7-8 | once
TGTGCCAGCAGCTTGGCCGGGGGACAGAGGCCATATGAGCAGTTCTTC | CASSLAGGQRPYEQFF | TRBJ2-1 | NA | TRBV5-8 | NA
TGCAGCGTTGAGCAGGGCGAGACCCAGTACTTC | CSVEQGETQYF | TRBJ2-5 | NA | TRBV29-1 | NA
TGTGCCAGCAGTAGAGACCGGGACAGGGATTCTGCTGGGGCCAACGTCCTGACTTTC | CASSRDRDRDSAGANVLTF | TRBJ2-6 | TRBD1 | TRBV5-8 | NA
TGTGCCAGCAGCTTAAGCGGGAAAGTGAGTGAGCAGTTCTTC | CASSLSGKVSEQFF | TRBJ2-1 | TRBD2 | TRBV7-2 | once
TGTGCCATCACCGGGGGACAGTTCTCTGGAAACACCATATATTTT | CAITGGQFSGNTIYF | TRBJ1-3 | TRBD1 | TRBV10-3 | NA
TGTGCCAGCAGCCTTTTGGGGCTTGGAGCTTTCTTT | CASSLLGLGAFF | TRBJ1-1 | NA | TRBV7-2 | NA
TGTGCCAGCAGCCCGACAGAGCGACAGGCAGATACGCAGTATTTT | CASSPTERQADTQYF | TRBJ2-3 | NA | TRBV7-2 | NA
TGTGCCAGCAGCCAAGGGAAATTAGCGGGATACCAAGAGACCCAGTACTTC | CASSQGKLAGYQETQYF | TRBJ2-5 | TRBD2 | TRBV5-4 | NA
TGTGCCAGTAGTCCAGGACCGGGGAGCTCCTATAATTCACCCCTCCACTTT | CASSPGPGSSYNSPLHF | TRBJ1-6 | NA | TRBV19 | NA
TGTGCCTGGAGTTCAGGGACTAGAGAGACCCAGTACTTC | CAWSSGTRETQYF | TRBJ2-5 | TRBD2 | TRBV30 | NA
TGTGCCAGCAGCTTGGGGACAGGCCGCACAGATACGCAGTATTTT | CASSLGTGRTDTQYF | TRBJ2-3 | TRBD1 | TRBV5-6 | NA
TGTGCCAGCAGCCCGCAGGCTAGCGGGAGTCAGCAGTACTTC | CASSPQASGSQQYF | TRBJ2-7 | TRBD2 | TRBV7-2 | NA
TGTGCCAGCAGTCCCACCCCGGGACTGCACTCTGGGGCCAACGTCCTGACTTTC | CASSPTPGLHSGANVLTF | TRBJ2-6 | NA | TRBV27 | NA
TGTGCCAGCAGAAGTAGGGGACTCACAAATGAAAAACTGTTTTTT | CASRSRGLTNEKLFF | TRBJ1-4 | NA | TRBV2 | NA
TGTGCCAGCAATCCCGGACAGGGCGGCGAGCAGTACTTC | CASNPGQGGEQYF | TRBJ2-7 | TRBD1 | TRBV28 | NA
TGTGCCAGCAGCCCAAACTTGGGACAGGTTAATTCACCCCTCCACTTT | CASSPNLGQVNSPLHF | TRBJ1-6 | TRBD1 | TRBV14 | NA
TGTGCCAGCAGATGGGGAACTAACTATGGCTACACCTTC | CASRWGTNYGYTF | TRBJ1-2 | NA | TRBV6-1 | NA
TGTGCCAGCAGCCCTCAGGGGTATAACGAGCAGTACTTC | CASSPQGYNEQYF | TRBJ2-7 | NA | TRBV7-9 | NA
TGTGCCAGCAGCTTGGGGATGAGTGGTTCTTATTATGGCTACACCTTC | CASSLGMSGSYYGYTF | TRBJ1-2 | NA | TRBV5-4 | NA
TGTGCCAGCAGCTTAGGGCAAGGGGGCCGGGGCTACACCTTC | CASSLGQGGRGYTF | TRBJ1-2 | TRBD1 | TRBV7-2 | NA
TGTGCCAGCAGTTTACTAGCGGGGGGGCCGGGTACGCAGTATTTT | CASSLLAGGPGTQYF | TRBJ2-3 | TRBD2 | TRBV6-4 | NA
TGTGCCAGCAGTTACGGCGGGGGGGCCTCCAATGAGCAGTTCTTC | CASSYGGGASNEQFF | TRBJ2-1 | TRBD2 | TRBV6-5 | NA